These T cell receptor beta chains were read from a single sample in a study of blood T cell repertoires in COVID-19. Some clones are missing from TCRdb's copy, which holds only in-frame ones; the method was immunoSEQ multiplex PCR. The sample has hundreds of thousands of clones, roughly 86% seen once. The material sequenced was peripheral blood. The receptors stem from a woman under 40 with COVID-19, enrolled during active disease. The CDR3 runs from the conserved cysteine through the conserved F or W. The D gene is left open where the match is weak. Expanded clones get a size class; other rows say once, few or many, or leave the size out.

clone size | J gene | V gene | D gene | CDR3 protein | CDR3 DNA
- | TRBJ1-6 | TRBV9 | - | CASTGTPNSPLHF | TGTGCCAGCACCGGGACTCCTAATTCACCCCTCCACTTT
- | TRBJ1-5 | TRBV12-3/TRBV12-4 | - | CASNPTAYQPQHF | TGTGCCAGCAATCCGACAGCTTATCAGCCCCAGCATTTT
- | TRBJ2-3 | TRBV5-8 | TRBD1 | CASSLPYLGQGYTDTQYF | TGTGCCAGCAGCTTACCCTACCTGGGACAGGGATACACAGATACGCAGTATTTT
- | TRBJ2-3 | TRBV28 | - | CASSLKQGGADTQYF | TGTGCCAGCAGTTTAAAGCAGGGAGGCGCAGATACGCAGTATTTT
- | TRBJ1-1 | TRBV2 | - | CASTAREGRYTEAFF | TGTGCCAGCACGGCCAGGGAGGGAAGGTACACTGAAGCTTTCTTT
once | TRBJ2-1 | TRBV5-1 | TRBD2 | CASSPGGSGYNEQFF | TGCGCCAGCAGCCCGGGGGGTAGCGGGTACAATGAGCAGTTCTTC
- | TRBJ2-1 | TRBV18 | TRBD2 | CASSPPAGGVQQFF | TGTGCCAGCTCACCACCGGCGGGGGGAGTTCAGCAGTTCTTC
- | TRBJ1-2 | TRBV15 | TRBD1 | CATSRGGQGNYGYTF | TGTGCCACCAGCAGAGGGGGACAGGGAAACTATGGCTACACCTTC
- | TRBJ2-5 | TRBV18 | - | CASSPPRPIETQYF | TGTGCCAGCTCACCCCCTAGACCGATAGAGACCCAGTACTTC
- | TRBJ1-4 | TRBV27 | - | CASSDYLGEKLFF | TGTGCCAGCTCCGACTACTTAGGGGAAAAACTGTTTTTT
- | TRBJ2-5 | TRBV5-4 | TRBD1 | CASSTWTGGEETQYF | TGTGCCAGCAGCACCTGGACAGGGGGTGAAGAGACCCAGTACTTC